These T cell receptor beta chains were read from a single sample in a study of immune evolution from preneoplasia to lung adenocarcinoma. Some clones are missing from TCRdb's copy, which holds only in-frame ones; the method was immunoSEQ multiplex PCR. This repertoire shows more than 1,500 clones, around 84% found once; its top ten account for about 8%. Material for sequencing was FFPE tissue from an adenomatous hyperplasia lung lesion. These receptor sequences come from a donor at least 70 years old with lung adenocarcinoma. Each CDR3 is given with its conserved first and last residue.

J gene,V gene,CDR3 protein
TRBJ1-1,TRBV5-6,CASSLHGNTEAFF
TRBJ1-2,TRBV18,CASSPSGGNYGYTF
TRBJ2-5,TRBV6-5,CASSQQGTEETQYF
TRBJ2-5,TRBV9,CASSAQTGQGETQYF
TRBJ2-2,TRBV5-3,CARSYQVMTGGTGELFF
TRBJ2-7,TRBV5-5,CASSLWGYEQYF
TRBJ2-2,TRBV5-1,CASSLAGARNTGELFF
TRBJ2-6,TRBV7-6,CASSPRSVANVLTF
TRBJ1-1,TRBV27,CAKWSRAEAFF
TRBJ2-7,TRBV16,CASSQSRGGNEQYF
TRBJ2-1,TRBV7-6,CASRGAGEGGEQFF
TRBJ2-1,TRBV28,CASSLSGTSGSNEQFF
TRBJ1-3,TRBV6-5,CASGRGTDSGNTIYF
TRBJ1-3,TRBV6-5,CASGRGTGSGNTIYF
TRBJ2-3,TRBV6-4,CASSTGASTDTQYF
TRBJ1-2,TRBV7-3,CASSLNGEEGYTF
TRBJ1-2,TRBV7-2,CASSPSLGWGGAVYGYTF
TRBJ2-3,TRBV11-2,CASRRLAGVPGDTQYF
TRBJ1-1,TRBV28,CASRVEGAFPTESFF
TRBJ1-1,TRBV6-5,CASSRAGWRGTEAFF
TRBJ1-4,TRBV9,CASSVGWRSEKLFF
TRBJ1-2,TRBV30,CAWSREGGPTKPNGYTF
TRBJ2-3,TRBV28,CASSFDSSGRTDTQYF
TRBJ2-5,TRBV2,CASSAQETQYF
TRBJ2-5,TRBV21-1,CASSKDYSWETQYF
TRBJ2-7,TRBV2,CASRTGGPVAEQYF
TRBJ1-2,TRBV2,CASGWTVSNYGYTF
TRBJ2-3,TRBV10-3,CAISETGIGGGDTQYF
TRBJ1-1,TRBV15,CATSRNIIQHTEAFF
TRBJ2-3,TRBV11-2,CASAKSGFGTDTQYF
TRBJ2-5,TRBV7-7,CASSPRRVAGGRETQYF
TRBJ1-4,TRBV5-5,CASSLVGGEKLFF
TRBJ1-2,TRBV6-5,CASSPGSFDYGYTF
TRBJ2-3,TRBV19,CASSETSGRSDTQYF
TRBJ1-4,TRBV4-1,CASSQGRRGGRDEKLFF
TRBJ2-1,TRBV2,CASNLAGVRNEQFF
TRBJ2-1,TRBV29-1,CSPGGNNEQFF
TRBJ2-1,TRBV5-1,CASSPNYNEQFF
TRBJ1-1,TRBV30,CAWWDRAGGRTEAFF
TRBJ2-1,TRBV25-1,CASSVPGLGQFF
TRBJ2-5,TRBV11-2,CASSLEFGWRETQYF